This TCR beta chain was retrieved from a study of OX40 agonist ivuxolimab in advanced cancers. Study at large: Males comprised 70% to 90% of the group, whose mean age was approximately 60 years (range 23 to 79). Three patients had partial responses: one hepatocellular carcinoma, two cutaneous melanoma.

General study points: Mean expanded clone counts were higher in CD8+ than CD4+ T cells.

Repertoires were generated with immunoSEQ multiplex PCR, while TCRdb's copy carries only in-frame clones and drops some. The sample gives approximately 77,000 clones, approximately 95% of which show up once; approximately 0.32% is in the top ten. The V gene's germline CDR1 is LNHDA and CDR2 SQIVND (reference sequence). This CDR3 contains 16 residues. V shed 4 bases and J 1 base; nucleotides not matched to a gene: 7. The sample holds one count of this clone. Its antigen is still unknown. The starting material was CD4+ or CD8+ T cells sorted from blood, obtained in a trial of the OX40 agonist ivuxolimab. The chain joins TRBV19 to TRBJ2-3; 8 positions agree with TRBD1. This clonotype originated in an adult with an advanced solid tumor such as melanoma, head and neck, liver or kidney cancer. The CDR3 here is CASSTLTGGRTDTQYF. The CDR3 coding sequence is TGTGCCAGTAGTACCCTAACAGGGGGACGCACAGATACGCAGTATTTT.